The T cell receptor (beta chain) under discussion was sequenced for a study of blood T cell repertoires in COVID-19. Background on the study: From the United States, Italy and Spain came samples of acute and convalescent COVID-19. T cells, B-cell-depleted T cells, or PBMCs provided the cDNA or gDNA that served as material.

Under the authors' procedure: Reference gene primer amplification in the assay estimated nucleated cell counts. Sequenced by immunoSEQ multiplex PCR; TCRdb stores in-frame clones only, minus some. V and J calls plus clone size are reproduced from that table; the DNA served to infer D and trimming. The sample comprises about 110,000 clones, around four fifths of which are singletons, and approximately 4.1% rests with the top ten. CDR1 MNHNY and CDR2 SVGAGI come from the germline V gene (reference sequence). The CDR3 consists of 15 residues. Trimming at V came to 5 bases and at J to 9 bases, leaving 8 bases not matched to a gene.

The rearrangement links TRBV6-6 to TRBJ1-6; 9 bases align to TRBD1. The sample taken for sequencing was peripheral blood. The source is a woman between 65 and 79 years old with acute or convalescent COVID-19. Here the CDR3 DNA reads TGTGCCAGCAGTCCCTACGGGACAGGGAGTTCACCCCTCCACTTT. Amino acids: CASSPYGTGSSPLHF.